The subject of this entry is one T cell receptor (beta chain). This clonotype was counted only a few times. Its antigen has not been determined. Per-nucleotide qualities are absent, and no much larger clonotype sits a single base away. The entry originates in a study of Graves' ophthalmopathy and Graves' hyperthyroidism listed by TCRdb under 2018. A note on the overall study: Peripheral blood was collected at initial diagnosis, prior to any treatment. TCR beta repertoire signatures were used to distinguish Graves' ophthalmopathy from Graves' hyperthyroidism and to predict progression to ophthalmopathy. In total, around 130 blood samples were TCR-sequenced: around 42 ophthalmopathy, under 85 hyperthyroidism and approximately 17 hyperthyroidism-to-ophthalmopathy patients. To explore V-J signatures that distinguish ophthalmopathy from hyperthyroidism, a discovery set of roughly 98 patients was enrolled, made up of under 50 with ophthalmopathy and roughly 57 with stable hyperthyroidism. An independent validation cohort was composed of some 19 hyperthyroidism patients and 17 patients who later progressed from hyperthyroidism to ophthalmopathy. T-cell repertoires of thyroid tissue and blood were compared in over 5 hyperthyroidism patients. Once sampling was done, hyperthyroidism patients were given methimazole at a starting dose of 30 mg daily, while ophthalmopathy patients were given high-dose intravenous methylprednisolone.

TCR beta CDR3 regions were amplified from RNA transcripts for repertoire sequencing. A first-round RT-PCR used HTBI primers with the Qiagen OneStep RT-PCR kit, followed by a second-round multiplex PCR, size selection and purification. Sequencing of the libraries was carried out on an Illumina HiSeq2000 in paired-end mode with 100 bp reads. The paper's data handling went like this. Reads were processed with SOAPnuke, discarding reads with adapters, uncalled bases, mean Phred below 15, or no exact constant-primer or identifier match. COPE v1.2.5 was used to merge high-quality paired reads. Unique nucleotide sequences were defined as clonotypes and aligned to IMGT TRB V, D and J references using MiTCR v1.1. The analysis was limited to V-J combinations with a frequency above 0.0001, which together covered more than 99% of repertoires. For each V-J combination, a TCR clonal expansion and chaos score was defined as the ratio of F50 clonal expansion to chaos observed in the TCRdist matrix. Welch's t-statistics and random forest were used to reduce the features to about 12 V-J combinations, which were then used as input to a naive Bayes classifier. The Morisita-Horn index was used to measure how similar the thyroid and blood repertoires were. Using fastp trimming at Q25 and MiXCR clonotype assembly, TCRdb reanalyzed the public sequencing data and kept in-frame beta chains. Each entry merges the rows of one CDR3 protein and shows their most common DNA and genes. What appears here as the V and J calls and clone size reflects TCRdb's work, not the paper's. The sample table contains approximately 700,000 distinct CDR3 sequences; only one count was recorded for just over 40% of them. The ten largest make up roughly 3% of the sample.

What the study reported, not specific to this receptor: In validation, the model predicted ophthalmopathy progression with about 71% sensitivity and approximately 72% specificity; 12 predicted patients were CT-confirmed with GO in a median of roughly 6.8 months. Most expanded thyroid clonotypes with frequency above 0.001 were also detected in blood, suggesting blood repertoires may reflect the thyroid immune response. In cross-validation, the 13-signature model distinguished ophthalmopathy from stable hyperthyroidism with around 90% sensitivity and about 81% specificity, while in the test set the corresponding values were about 80% and 75%. No statistical method was used to predetermine the sample size, and group allocation was not hidden from the investigators.

Ophthalmopathy patients had moderately to severely active disease, Clinical Activity Score of at least 3, NOSPECS grade of at least 4, and disease duration under 3 months. Patients with other autoimmune diseases, uncontrolled infections, pregnancy or lactation were excluded from the study. Clinical symptoms, serum thyroxine, TRAb, thyroid ultrasound and orbital computed tomography were used for diagnosis. Ficoll-Paque density gradient centrifugation was used to isolate PBMCs from about 9 ml of fresh peripheral blood. Total RNA was extracted with Trizol reagent and quality-checked on an Agilent 2100 Bioanalyzer. The germline V gene (reference sequence) yields MNHEY for CDR1 and SMNVEV for CDR2. The junction shows trimming of 6 bases on V and 5 bases on J, plus 6 bases between the germline ends. The CDR3, cysteine through phenylalanine, is 11 amino acids long. Just the 33-base CDR3 DNA is kept, in frame starting at base 1.

The V gene is TRBV27 and the J gene is TRBJ2-3; the D gene is not confidently resolved. The sample was peripheral blood. The clonotype comes from an adult man with Graves' ophthalmopathy. The CDR3 sequence is CASSQLDTQYF. The nucleotide sequence reads as follows: TGTGCCAGCAGCCAGTTAGATACGCAGTATTTT.